Presented here are 17 T cell receptor beta chains from one specimen sequenced in a study of cytomegalovirus exposure and HLA in healthy donors. Here immunoSEQ multiplex PCR was the method, and the copy in TCRdb shows in-frame clones only, minus some. The sample yields over 120,000 clones, 85% to 90% seen once. Sequencing input: PBMCs. These receptors came from a woman aged 30 to 39 in good health and CMV-seropositive.

This chain links TRBV7-6 with TRBJ2-7; D is unresolved. The CDR3 totals 15 residues. Germline CDR1 is SGHVS and CDR2 is FNYEAQ. V gave up 1 base and J gave up 4 bases, with 14 bases separating them. CDR3 sequence reads: CASSLGSERPYEQYF. The CDR3 DNA reads TGTGCCAGCAGCTTAGGGTCAGAGAGGCCTTACGAGCAGTACTTC.

As for this clone: In the same sample, other DNA sequences code for this CDR3. The chain combines TRBV5-6 with TRBJ2-7, with TRBD2 as a possible D gene (5 bases). The V end lost 2 bases, the J end lost 6 bases, and 9 bases lay between the germline ends. The CDR3 covers 12 residues. CDR1 and CDR2 (germline): SGHDT, YYEEEE. CDR3 nucleotides: TGTGCCAGCAGCTTAGGTCGGGGCGAGCAGTACTTC. Translated: CASSLGRGEQYF.

The genes are TRBV7-9 and TRBJ2-2; D is ambiguous. Trimming left V 4 bases short and J 7 bases short, with 13 bases between. Per germline, CDR1 SEHNR and CDR2 FQNEAQ (reference sequence). The CDR3 is 14 residues long. CDR3 loop: CASSYHLQVGELFF. In nucleotides, the CDR3 is TGTGCCAGCAGCTACCACTTGCAGGTCGGGGAGCTGTTTTTT.

In its sample, this clone was seen a few times. The chain employs TRBV2 and TRBJ1-4, with D perhaps matching TRBD1 (6 bases). The CDR3 covers 13 residues. V gave up 10 bases and J gave up 5 bases, with 14 bases separating them. Germline lookup yields CDR1 SNHLY and CDR2 FYNNEI. The CDR3, as DNA: TGTGCCACTAACAGGGCTGGAAATGAAAAACTGTTTTTT. Protein sequence: CATNRAGNEKLFF.

A single count supports this clone. This chain uses TRBV19 with TRBJ1-2; D gene unclear. V lost 4 bases and J lost 2, with 11 bases in between. From germline, CDR1 is LNHDA and CDR2 SQIVND (reference sequence). This CDR3 has 14 amino acids. The CDR3 sequence: CASSRGHGNYGYTF. Written as DNA, the CDR3 is TGTGCCAGTAGTAGAGGGCATGGGAACTATGGCTACACCTTC.

The V and J genes are TRBV29-1 and TRBJ1-1; possibly TRBD1 for D (6 bases). Germline CDR1 is SQVTM and CDR2 is ANQGSEA. V was trimmed by 4 bases and J by 6 bases, leaving 12 bases between them. The length of the CDR3 is 12 residues. The CDR3 DNA reads as TGCAGCGTTGTTACAGGGTGGGCTGAAGCTTTCTTT. Its translation is CSVVTGWAEAFF.

J is TRBJ1-5 and V is TRBV7-2; tentative D call: TRBD1 (6 bases). This CDR3 has 15 amino acids. The V and J ends lost 1 base and 4 bases respectively, with 11 bases between them. Per the germline V gene, CDR1 is SGHTA and CDR2 is FQGNSA. The CDR3 coding sequence is TGTGCCAGCAGCTTAGTGACAGGAGCAAATCAGCCCCAGCATTTT. Protein sequence: CASSLVTGANQPQHF.

CDR3 loop: CASSLTGYTGELFF. The CDR3, as DNA: TGTGCCAGCAGCCTGACAGGTTACACCGGGGAGCTGTTTTTT. This chain uses TRBV5-4 with TRBJ2-2; D is perhaps TRBD1 (6 bases). From germline, CDR1 is SGHNT and CDR2 YYREEE (reference sequence). Trimming cost V 4 bases and J 3 bases, with 10 bases left between them. The CDR3 runs to 14 residues. Full variable domain (outside the CDR3, taken from reference TRBV5-4 and TRBJ2-2): ETGVTQSPTHLIKTRGQQVTLRCSSQSGHNTVSWYQQALGQGPQFIFQYYREEENGRGNFPPRFSGLQFPNYSSELNVNALELDDSALYLCASSLTGYTGELFFGEGSRLTVL.

The rearrangement joins TRBV20-1 to TRBJ1-1; D uncertain. CDR1 DFQATT and CDR2 SNEGSKA come from the germline V gene (reference sequence). Trimming cost V 6 bases and J 0 bases, with 5 bases left between them. The CDR3 consists of 11 residues. CDR3 sequence reads: CSAYLNTEAFF. CDR3 bases: TGCAGTGCCTACCTGAACACTGAAGCTTTCTTT.

The chain carries TRBV2 and TRBJ1-5, with 7 bases identical to TRBD1. The junction had 3 bases not matched to a gene; V was cut back by 5 bases and J by 5 bases. In germline, CDR1 is SNHLY, CDR2 FYNNEI. The CDR3 extends over 13 amino acids. This CDR3 is CASSMTGHQPQHF. The CDR3 region has the DNA TGTGCCAGCAGTATGACAGGGCATCAGCCCCAGCATTTT.

V is TRBV7-2 and J is TRBJ2-7; 7 bases line up with TRBD2. The V gene's germline CDR1 is SGHTA and CDR2 FQGNSA. This CDR3 comprises 14 residues. The V gene end was trimmed by 2 bases and the J gene end by 3 bases; junction bases not matched to a gene: 4. In DNA form, the CDR3 reads TGTGCCAGCAGCTTACGCGGGAGCGACTACGAGCAGTACTTC. As protein: CASSLRGSDYEQYF.

The chain combines TRBV2 with TRBJ2-1, with 13 bases fitting TRBD2. CDR3 length equals 16 residues. Germline-derived CDR1 and CDR2 are SNHLY and FYNNEI. Unmatched junction bases numbered 9, after V lost 7 bases and J lost 6 bases. In DNA form, the CDR3 reads TGTGCCAGCACACTAGCGGGAGGGCCCCTGGTCAATGAGCAGTTCTTC. Translated: CASTLAGGPLVNEQFF.

The chain links TRBV5-1 to TRBJ2-3, with 7 positions matching TRBD1. CDR1 SGHRS and CDR2 YFSETQ come from the germline V gene. The CDR3 runs to 17 residues. Trimming removed 3 bases from V and 3 bases from J; junction bases left unmatched: 13. In DNA, the CDR3 is TGCGCCAGCAGCTCCGGCTATGGACAGGTATGTACAGATACGCAGTATTTT. Amino acid sequence: CASSSGYGQVCTDTQYF.

The J gene is TRBJ2-2, the V gene TRBV7-6; D remains ambiguous. The V end was cut by 1 base, the J end by 5 bases, with 8 bases between. The V gene's germline CDR1 is SGHVS and CDR2 FNYEAQ. CDR3 length equals 14 residues. CDR3 in amino acids: CASSLGVQTGELFF. The CDR3, as DNA: TGTGCCAGCAGCTTAGGAGTACAGACCGGGGAGCTGTTTTTT. Full variable domain (remainder filled in from reference TRBV7-6 and TRBJ2-2): GAGVSQSPRYKVTKRGQDVALRCDPISGHVSLYWYRQALGQGPEFLTYFNYEAQQDKSGLPNDRFSAERPEGSISTLTIQRTEQRDSAMYRCASSLGVQTGELFFGEGSRLTVL.

The chain combines TRBV19 with TRBJ1-2; D may be TRBD1 (6 bases). Trimming stripped 8 bases from V and 3 bases from J, with 16 bases between. CDR3 length: 14 residues. In germline, CDR1 is LNHDA, CDR2 SQIVND (reference sequence). The CDR3 here is CASGQGSQDYGYTF. The CDR3 bases are TGTGCCAGTGGGCAGGGGTCGCAGGACTATGGCTACACCTTC.

The gene calls are TRBV29-1 and TRBJ2-7; D possibly corresponds to TRBD1 (7 bases). The V end was cut by 5 bases, the J end by 6 bases, with 32 bases between. The CDR3 spans 18 residues. Germline loops: CDR1 SQVTM, CDR2 ANQGSEA. In DNA, the CDR3 is TGCAGCGTTAGCGCAGGGGGGACTTCGACCTGGACTATTCGCGAGCAGTACTTC. This sequence encodes CSVSAGGTSTWTIREQYF.

The V call is TRBV2, the J call TRBJ2-2, with 7 bases that match TRBD2. Trimming took 8 bases from V and 5 from J; bases not matched to a gene: 8. This CDR3 has 14 residues. From germline, CDR1 is SNHLY and CDR2 FYNNEI. The DNA of the CDR3 is TGTGCCAGCGTCGGACTAGTAACGACCGGGGAGCTGTTTTTT. Translated: CASVGLVTTGELFF.